The source of this TCR beta chain is a study of long-term antiretroviral therapy in people with HIV. Study-wide results and caveats: Samples were collected from about 2003 to 2018 under possibly less effective ART regimens. Investigators report no available data on ART adherence, viral resistance or therapy changes.

The CDR3 has 16 residues. The germline V gene has CDR1 SGHRS and CDR2 YFSETQ. The V end was cut by 5 bases, the J end by 0 bases, with 14 bases between. Survey level was the resolution at which the v3.0 immunoSEQ assay ran. Per-sample targets for sequencing were about 35,000-50,000 T-cell genomes. Libraries were prepared by immunoSEQ multiplex PCR; TCRdb keeps only in-frame clonotypes and omits some of them. The sample comprises around 26,000 clones, about 80% of which are singletons, and approximately 9.1% rests with the top ten. To note about this clone: No antigen is known for it.

The sequencing here drew on unsorted PBMCs, taken 1.2 years after starting antiretroviral therapy. This sequence was found in a woman in her forties with HIV. The V gene is TRBV5-1, the J gene TRBJ2-2; a possible D gene is TRBD1 (6 bases). The chain's CDR3 is CASSLGQRANTGELFF. The CDR3 DNA reads TGCGCCAGCAGTTTAGGACAGCGCGCGAACACCGGGGAGCTGTTTTTT.